These 21 T cell receptor beta chains came from one sample sequenced in a study of blood T cells in healthy people across ages. The authors ran a second PCR of about 6 to 12 cycles using a sample-barcoded 5' primer and a J-beta primer mix. TCRdb fed the 5' RACE reads into MiXCR, producing one record per CDR3 protein. The sample includes roughly 1,500,000 distinct CDR3 sequences, about 43% of them seen just once. The material sequenced was blood. These receptors all come from a young woman in good health.

This chain connects TRBV11-3 to TRBJ1-2; tentative D call: TRBD1 (6 bases). The CDR3 length is 13 residues. Trimming removed 9 bases from V and 4 bases from J, with 15 bases in between. Germline V gene sequence: CDR1 SGHNT, CDR2 YENEEA. The CDR3: CASPSSRGYGYTF. The CDR3 region has the DNA TGTGCCAGTCCCTCGAGCAGGGGCTATGGCTACACCTTC.

This chain connects TRBV6-5 to TRBJ1-6, with D possibly matching TRBD1 (6 bases). CDR3 length: 15 amino acids. Looked up from germline, CDR1 is MNHEY and CDR2 is SVGAGI. V lost 2 bases and J 7 bases, leaving 12 bases between the germline ends. The DNA of the CDR3 is TGTGCCAGCAGTTACAAGGGGGGTATCAATTCACCCCTCCACTTT. It translates to CASSYKGGINSPLHF.

The chain recombines TRBV5-1 with TRBJ2-5; the D is unclear. Trimming removed 7 bases at V and 2 bases at J, with 18 bases between. The germline V gene encodes CDR1 SGHRS and CDR2 YFSETQ. The CDR3 is 15 residues long. The CDR3 is CASAPALVAQETQYF. The CDR3 coding sequence is TGCGCCAGCGCCCCGGCCTTAGTGGCACAAGAGACCCAGTACTTC.

This clonotype was observed a handful of times. CDR3: CASSPTAGSLNTEAFF. The CDR3 coding sequence is TGTGCCAGCAGCCCGACTGCAGGGTCACTGAACACTGAAGCTTTCTTT. The chain uses TRBV7-9 and TRBJ1-1; possibly TRBD1 for D (5 bases). Trimming left V 5 bases short and J 0 bases short, with 16 bases between. Germline CDR1 SEHNR, CDR2 FQNEAQ (reference sequence). The CDR3 length is 16 residues.

There are a few counts of this clonotype. The chain employs TRBV5-5 and TRBJ1-2, with D perhaps TRBD1 (6 bases). This CDR3 region has 14 residues. V was cut by 3 bases and J by 2 bases, with 11 bases left in between. Germline CDR1 reads SGHKS; CDR2 reads YYEKEE (reference sequence). As DNA, the CDR3 is TGTGCCAGCAGCTGGTCAGGGGAGAACTATGGCTACACCTTC. Translating it yields CASSWSGENYGYTF.

This clonotype was counted only a few times. The CDR3 nucleotides are TGTGCCAGCAGCCGCACCTGGCAGTCCAATTCACCCCTCCACTTT. Residues: CASSRTWQSNSPLHF. The chain recombines TRBV5-5 with TRBJ1-6; D is uncertain. Germline CDR1 reads SGHKS; CDR2 reads YYEKEE (reference sequence). V was shortened by 4 bases and J by 7 bases, with 15 bases between the two germline ends. The CDR3 has 15 residues.

This clonotype turned up a few times. The chain carries TRBV20-1 and TRBJ2-3; 12 bases agree with TRBD2. The V and J ends lost 3 bases and 0 bases, in that order; junction bases with no gene match: 19. The CDR3 has 21 amino acids. Germline assignment: CDR1 DFQATT and CDR2 SNEGSKA (reference sequence). CDR3 protein: CSASPADGLAGTPYSTDTQYF. In DNA form, the CDR3 reads TGCAGTGCTAGTCCCGCCGACGGACTAGCGGGGACCCCTTACAGCACAGATACGCAGTATTTT.

The V and J genes are TRBV20-1 and TRBJ2-5, with D possibly being TRBD1 (5 bases). The CDR3 is 14 amino acids. Trimming removed 6 bases from V and 11 bases from J, with 25 bases in between. Germline V gene data show CDR1 as DFQATT and CDR2 as SNEGSKA (reference sequence). CDR3 protein: CSAKSSGADVKQYF. The DNA of the CDR3 is TGCAGTGCCAAGTCTAGTGGGGCGGATGTTAAGCAGTACTTC.

Note on this clonotype: This clone may be a read error of a much larger clone one base away. V and J are TRBV7-8 and TRBJ2-7; D may be TRBD1 or TRBD2 (5 bases each). In germline, CDR1 is SGHVS, CDR2 FQNEAQ. CDR3 length equals 17 residues. CDR3 sequence: CTSSLDIRGAGGNEQYF. CDR3 nucleotides: TGTACCAGCAGCTTAGATATCCGAGGGGCGGGTGGCAACGAGCAGTACTTC. Full variable domain (rest looked up from reference TRBV7-8 and TRBJ2-7): GAGVSQSPRYKVAKRGQDVALRCDPISGHVSLFWYQQALGQGPEFLTYFQNEAQLDKSGLPSDRFFAERPEGSVSTLKIQRTQQEDSAVYLCTSSLDIRGAGGNEQYFGPGTRLTVT.

The V gene is TRBV5-1, the J gene TRBJ1-3; D uncertain. Germline V gene lookup returns CDR1 SGHRS and CDR2 YFSETQ. V was shortened by 0 bases and J by 2 bases, with 9 bases between the two germline ends. CDR3 length equals 15 residues. The CDR3 bases are TGCGCCAGCAGCTTGGACCGATCGACTGGAAACACCATATATTTT. Translating it yields CASSLDRSTGNTIYF.

V gene TRBV5-1 combines with J gene TRBJ2-5; 13 bases are shared with TRBD2. Germline V lookup: CDR1 SGHRS, CDR2 YFSETQ. V lost 4 bases, J lost 4 bases, and 7 bases stayed unmatched. The CDR3 is 16 residues long. The CDR3 protein is CASSRWTSGSGETQYF. The CDR3, as DNA: TGCGCCAGCAGCCGATGGACTAGCGGGAGCGGAGAGACCCAGTACTTC.

The chain recombines TRBV6-1 with TRBJ1-2; TRBD1 is a possible D gene (5 bases). V dropped 4 bases and J dropped 4 bases, with 19 bases sitting between them. Germline-derived CDR1 and CDR2 are MNHNS and SASEGT. CDR3 size: 16 residues. CDR3 DNA sequence: TGTGCCAGCAGTGCTCGACTGACAGAGATAAGCTATGGCTACACCTTC. This encodes CASSARLTEISYGYTF.

This clonotype was counted ten times or more. The chain recombines TRBV28 with TRBJ1-4; 10 bases fit TRBD1. CDR1 is MDHEN and CDR2 is SYDVKM in the germline V gene. V trimming: 6 bases; J trimming: 5 bases; junction bases outside the gene matches: 3. The CDR3 consists of 14 residues. The CDR3 loop is CASSLTGGNEKLFF. The CDR3, as DNA: TGTGCCAGCAGCTTGACAGGGGGCAATGAAAAACTGTTTTTT.

The J gene is TRBJ1-1, the V gene TRBV7-9; tentative D call: TRBD1 (6 bases). This CDR3 is built from 14 residues. Germline assignment: CDR1 SEHNR and CDR2 FQNEAQ (reference sequence). The V and J ends lost 4 bases and 2 bases respectively, with 11 bases between them. The CDR3 reads CASSSQGINTEAFF. DNA of the CDR3: TGTGCCAGCAGCTCCCAGGGGATCAACACTGAAGCTTTCTTT.

The chain recombines TRBV24-1 with TRBJ2-5; D gene ambiguous. This CDR3 region has 14 residues. V was clipped by 3 bases and J by 1 base, with 8 bases between them. Germline lookup yields CDR1 KGHDR and CDR2 SFDVKD. The DNA for the CDR3 is TGTGCCACCAGTGATGGGCAGGTCCAAGAGACCCAGTACTTC. Its translation is CATSDGQVQETQYF.

The chain combines TRBV6-5 with TRBJ2-7; no definite D call. V shed 0 bases and J shed 3 bases, with 12 bases lying between them. Per the germline V gene, CDR1 is MNHEY and CDR2 is SVGAGI. This CDR3 region has 15 residues. CDR3 sequence (DNA): TGTGCCAGCAGTTACTCCCCCAGGTCCGGCTACGAGCAGTACTTC. Protein: CASSYSPRSGYEQYF.

This chain links TRBV6-6 with TRBJ2-1, with 7 bases lining up with TRBD2. The DNA end is more similar to TRBJ2-7, so the J call may be wrong. Germline V lookup: CDR1 MNHNY, CDR2 SVGAGI (reference sequence). The CDR3 consists of 17 residues. CDR3 DNA sequence: TGTGCCAGCAGTCCCCCTGCCGTGGGAGGGAGCTACAATGAGCAGTACTTC. Translating it yields CASSPPAVGGSYNEQYF.

This clonotype was observed a handful of times. V gene TRBV7-2 combines with J gene TRBJ2-3; D may be TRBD1 (6 bases). CDR1 and CDR2 from the germline V gene are SGHTA and FQGNSA. The CDR3 has 12 residues. V lost 2 bases, J lost 8 bases, and 8 bases lay in between. CDR3 sequence: CASSLFRGTQYF. CDR3 sequence (DNA): TGTGCCAGCAGCTTATTCAGGGGTACGCAGTATTTT. Filled out from reference TRBV7-2 and TRBJ2-3, the complete variable domain reads GAGVSQSPSNKVTEKGKDVELRCDPISGHTALYWYRQSLGQGLEFLIYFQGNSAPDKSGLPSDRFSAERTGGSVSTLTIQRTQQEDSAVYLCASSLFRGTQYFGPGTRLTVL.

There are many counts of this clonotype. The V and J genes are TRBV13 and TRBJ2-1; maybe TRBD2 (6 bases). The length of the CDR3 is 13 residues. The germline CDR1 and CDR2 sequences are PRHDT and FYEKMQ (reference sequence). V was shortened by 8 bases and J by 4 bases, with 12 bases between the two germline ends. CDR3 loop: CASGGLVYNEQFF. The CDR3 coding sequence is TGTGCCAGCGGGGGGTTAGTGTACAATGAGCAGTTCTTC. Drawing the rest from reference TRBV13 and TRBJ2-1, the complete variable domain is AAGVIQSPRHLIKEKRETATLKCYPIPRHDTVYWYQQGPGQDPQFLISFYEKMQSDKGSIPDRFSAQQFSDYHSELNMSSLELGDSALYFCASGGLVYNEQFFGPGTRLTVL.

The V gene is TRBV10-2, the J gene TRBJ1-6; no firm D call. CDR1 and CDR2 (germline): WSHSY, SAAADI. The CDR3 runs 16 residues. Trimming removed 3 bases from V and 7 bases from J, with 16 bases in between. CDR3 sequence: CASSDPYTDGNSPLHF. Written as DNA, the CDR3 is TGCGCCAGCAGTGACCCCTACACAGACGGGAATTCACCCCTCCACTTT.

The genes are TRBV10-2 and TRBJ2-1, with 8 bases identical to TRBD1. The CDR3 spans 16 residues. With V trimmed by 0 bases and J by 6 bases, 7 bases remained unmatched. The V gene's germline CDR1 is WSHSY and CDR2 SAAADI. The CDR3 coding sequence is TGCGCCAGCAGTGAGTCAGCAGGGGGCGAGTTCAATGAGCAGTTCTTC. It translates to CASSESAGGEFNEQFF.